Listed here are 25 T cell receptor beta chains from one sample, sequenced in a study of radiotherapy plus CTLA-4 blockade in lung cancer. Clones were sequenced by immunoSEQ multiplex PCR, and TCRdb holds only the in-frame ones, with some missing. The table includes 35,000 to 55,000 clones, 55% to 80% detected once. Specimen: peripheral blood, collected from a patient treated with radiotherapy plus ipilimumab. The receptors come from a human donor with non-small cell lung cancer who had a partial response to radiotherapy plus ipilimumab.

This clone was counted between two and nine times. The V and J genes are TRBV9 and TRBJ1-3; a possible D gene is TRBD1 (5 bases). Germline V gives CDR1 SGDLS, CDR2 YYNGEE. With 1 base removed from V and 4 bases from J, the gap between germline ends came to 12 bases. This CDR3 region has 15 residues. The CDR3 DNA follows: TGTGCCAGCAGCGTAACGGACACTTCCGGAAACACCATATATTTT. Amino acids: CASSVTDTSGNTIYF.

The chain couples TRBV30 to TRBJ2-2, with D maybe TRBD2 (6 bases). The CDR3 has 14 residues. The V end lost 0 bases, the J end lost 4 bases, and 9 bases lay between the germline ends. CDR1 is GTSNPN, CDR2 SVGIG, per germline (reference sequence). The CDR3 here is CAWSVPGATGELFF. The CDR3 bases are TGTGCCTGGAGTGTACCGGGAGCCACCGGGGAGCTGTTTTTT.

This clone has only a few counts. This chain connects TRBV6-4 to TRBJ2-3; TRBD2 aligns across 7 bases. Unmatched junction bases numbered 6, after V lost 3 bases and J lost 0 bases. Germline V gene data show CDR1 as MRHNA and CDR2 as SNTAGT. This CDR3 comprises 16 residues. CDR3 nucleotides: TGTGCCAGCAGTGAAACTAGCGACTCTAGCACAGATACGCAGTATTTT. It is translated as CASSETSDSSTDTQYF.

This rearrangement joins TRBV7-2 to TRBJ2-5, with 10 bases fitting TRBD1. TRBJ2-7 explains the end of the DNA better; the J call may be wrong. The CDR3 loop spans 17 amino acids. The germline gives CDR1 SGHTA, CDR2 FQGNSA. The CDR3 loop reads CASSHRGGQGITNEQYF. CDR3 bases: TGTGCCAGCAGCCATAGAGGGGGACAGGGGATTACGAACGAGCAGTACTTC.

The chain is built from TRBV5-1 and TRBJ1-1; 7 bases map to TRBD1. This CDR3 contains 15 residues. The junction had 3 bases not matched to a gene; V was cut back by 0 bases and J by 1 base. From germline, CDR1 is SGHRS and CDR2 YFSETQ. CDR3 nucleotides: TGCGCCAGCAGCTTGGTCGGACAGGAGAACACTGAAGCTTTCTTT. Encoded protein: CASSLVGQENTEAFF.

The chain recombines TRBV6-5 with TRBJ2-7; TRBD1 is a possible D gene (5 bases). Trimming cost V 6 bases and J 5 bases, with 17 bases left between them. Germline V CDR1 and CDR2: MNHEY, SVGAGI. This CDR3 is 14 amino acids long. CDR3 in DNA: TGTGCCAGCAGCCCTGACCAAGGGGCTGACGAGCAGTACTTC. Translation gives CASSPDQGADEQYF.

The chain combines TRBV9 with TRBJ2-3, with 10 bases fitting TRBD2. V lost 5 bases and J lost 4; bases outside the gene matches: 10. The CDR3 has 16 residues. Germline CDR1 and CDR2: SGDLS and YYNGEE. CDR3 sequence reads: CASSYRTSGVSDTQYF. The CDR3 DNA reads TGTGCCAGCAGTTATAGGACTAGCGGAGTGTCAGATACGCAGTATTTT.

This sequence joins TRBV5-1 and TRBJ1-1; 8 bases match TRBD1. The CDR3 length is 14 residues. The V gene's germline CDR1 is SGHRS and CDR2 YFSETQ. Trimming at V came to 3 bases and at J to 4 bases, leaving 5 bases not matched to a gene. The CDR3 region is CASSWTGTTTEAFF. DNA of the CDR3: TGCGCCAGCAGCTGGACAGGGACTACCACTGAAGCTTTCTTT.

V gene TRBV18 combines with J gene TRBJ2-5; maybe TRBD2 (6 bases). There are 16 residues in the CDR3. The germline V gene has CDR1 KGHSH and CDR2 LQKENI. Trimming cost V 2 bases and J 0 bases, with 13 bases left between them. The CDR3 coding sequence is TGTGCCAGCTCACCAGGGGACTCTTTCTACCAAGAGACCCAGTACTTC. It is translated as CASSPGDSFYQETQYF.

This sequence joins TRBV27 and TRBJ2-2; D perhaps matches TRBD2 (5 bases). V was trimmed by 8 bases and J by 1 base, leaving 20 bases between them. Germline V CDR1 and CDR2: MNHEY, SMNVEV (reference sequence). The CDR3 spans 17 residues. CDR3 nucleotides: TGTGCCAGCTCACACGGAGGAGGTTCAGGGAACACCGGGGAGCTGTTTTTT. It codes for CASSHGGGSGNTGELFF.

This chain links TRBV20-1 with TRBJ2-5, with D unresolved. The V gene's germline CDR1 is DFQATT and CDR2 SNEGSKA (reference sequence). This CDR3 is built from 11 residues. V was pared by 4 bases and J by 2 bases, with 5 bases between. The CDR3 loop reads CSAMRQETQYF. The CDR3 DNA reads as TGCAGTGCTATGCGGCAAGAGACCCAGTACTTC.

Worth noting for this clone: Given the absence of the conserved phenylalanine or tryptophan at the CDR3 end, a read error is likely. The DNA is omitted, as the CDR3 cannot be located on it reliably, and the CDR3 follows TCRdb's listing. The V and J genes are TRBV19 and TRBJ2-7; TRBD2, the table's D call, was not compared with the DNA. Germline V gives CDR1 LNHDA, CDR2 SQIVND (reference sequence). Ends included, the CDR3 has 14 residues. The CDR3 is CASSMGGLSGGHGC.

About this clone itself: A read error may account for a junction end that differs from germline. This chain joins TRBV4-3 and TRBJ1-1; 8 bases fit TRBD1. CDR3 length: 16 amino acids. Germline V gives CDR1 LGHNA, CDR2 YSLEER. In DNA form, the CDR3 reads TGCGCCAGCAGCCAAGGGGTGACAGGGGTGAAGACTGAAGCTTTCTTT. It translates to CASSQGVTGVKTEAFF.

The gene calls are TRBV12-5 and TRBJ2-1; no firm D call. Germline values: CDR1 LGHNT, CDR2 FRNRAP. The CDR3 is made up of 13 amino acids. V lost 6 bases, J lost 8 bases, and 14 bases lay in between. The CDR3 coding sequence is TGTGCTAGTGGCATCGGTGAGGCCCATGAGCAGTTCTTC. As protein: CASGIGEAHEQFF.

V usage is TRBV7-9 and J usage is TRBJ2-1; 10 bases align to TRBD2. The V gene end was trimmed by 2 bases and the J gene end by 9 bases; junction bases not matched to a gene: 4. The germline V gene encodes CDR1 SEHNR and CDR2 FQNEAQ (reference sequence). This CDR3 has 14 residues. The DNA of the CDR3 is TGTGCCAGCAGCTTAACTAGCGGGGATAGTGAGCAGTTCTTC. Its translation: CASSLTSGDSEQFF.

This chain links TRBV6-1 with TRBJ1-2; D may be TRBD1 (6 bases). There are 19 residues in the CDR3. Germline assignment: CDR1 MNHNS and CDR2 SASEGT. With 1 base removed from V and 1 base from J, the gap between germline ends came to 22 bases. CDR3 coding DNA: TGTGCCAGCAGTGAAGGTTTATACAGGGAAGCCTTAGTTAACTATGGCTACACCTTC. As protein: CASSEGLYREALVNYGYTF.

The chain combines TRBV5-1 with TRBJ1-1, with TRBD1 identical over 10 bases. J gave up 3 bases and V 3 bases, and 2 bases lay outside the gene matches. The CDR3 totals 14 residues. Germline values: CDR1 SGHRS, CDR2 YFSETQ. The CDR3 DNA is TGCGCCAGCAGCTCCGGACAGGGGGACACTGAAGCTTTCTTT. This encodes CASSSGQGDTEAFF.

J is TRBJ2-3 and V is TRBV4-1; TRBD1 might be the D (6 bases). V lost 1 base and J 2 bases, leaving 10 bases between the germline ends. This CDR3 is 15 amino acids long. Germline V gene data show CDR1 as MGHRA and CDR2 as YSYEKL. The CDR3 loop reads CASSQGWTDTDTQYF. In DNA form, the CDR3 reads TGCGCCAGCAGCCAAGGTTGGACAGACACAGATACGCAGTATTTT.

This clone was seen more than once but under ten times. The chain recombines TRBV11-2 with TRBJ2-5; a possible D gene is TRBD1 (5 bases). Germline loops: CDR1 SGHAT, CDR2 FQNNGV. The ends were cut back, 4 bases at V and 5 bases at J, with 20 bases in the middle. The CDR3 has 16 amino acids. The CDR3 bases are TGTGCCAGCAGCTCCTCACCCCCAGGGATTGGGGAGACCCAGTACTTC. This sequence encodes CASSSSPPGIGETQYF.

The V call is TRBV2, the J call TRBJ2-7; D is possibly TRBD2 (6 bases). V gave up 9 bases and J gave up 0 bases, with 18 bases separating them. Germline CDR1 SNHLY, CDR2 FYNNEI. The CDR3 runs 15 residues. The CDR3 sequence: CASSRGLLASYEQYF. CDR3 in DNA: TGTGCCAGTAGCCGGGGACTGCTGGCCTCCTACGAGCAGTACTTC.

The V and J genes are TRBV13 and TRBJ2-5; TRBD2 matches 9 bases. The DNA end is more similar to TRBJ2-7, so the J call may be wrong. The CDR3 contains 20 residues. CDR1 is PRHDT, CDR2 FYEKMQ, per germline (reference sequence). CDR3 coding DNA: TGTGCCAGCAGCTCCACTCCGGGACAGAAGACTAGCGGAAGCTCCTACGAGCAGTACTTC. Amino acid sequence: CASSSTPGQKTSGSSYEQYF.

This clone has a handful of counts. CDR3 nucleotide sequence: TGTGCCAGCAGTCGCGGGAGCACTAGCGCGAAACAGTTCTTC. Protein: CASSRGSTSAKQFF. The chain uses TRBV27 and TRBJ2-1; TRBD2 matches 7 bases. J was trimmed by 13 bases and V by 5 bases; bases with no gene match: 14. Germline V gives CDR1 MNHEY, CDR2 SMNVEV (reference sequence). The CDR3 sequence is 14 residues long.

The chain employs TRBV6-6 and TRBJ2-2; TRBD2 matches 12 bases. The CDR3 consists of 15 residues. Losses at the gene ends were 8 bases for V and 6 bases for J; bases not matched to a gene: 7. Germline-derived CDR1 and CDR2 are MNHNY and SVGAGI (reference sequence). CDR3 nucleotides: TGTGCCAGCCTTCCTAGCGGGAGGGTAGCCGGGGAGCTGTTTTTT. It yields the protein CASLPSGRVAGELFF.

The chain recombines TRBV29-1 with TRBJ2-3; 8 nucleotides align to TRBD2. Trimming took 3 bases from V and 1 from J; bases not matched to a gene: 0. Per germline, CDR1 SQVTM and CDR2 ANQGSEA. CDR3 length: 13 amino acids. The CDR3 nucleotides read TGCAGCGTTGAGACTAGCGGCACAGATACGCAGTATTTT. It specifies CSVETSGTDTQYF.

A few counts support this clone. V and J are TRBV10-2 and TRBJ1-1; D not certain. Germline CDR1 and CDR2: WSHSY and SAAADI. There are 17 residues in the CDR3. V shed 2 bases and J shed 7 bases, with 23 bases lying between them. CDR3 DNA: TGCGCCAGCAGTGAGCCAAAAGACGACCCCGAAGACATTGAAGCTTTCTTT. Its translation: CASSEPKDDPEDIEAFF.